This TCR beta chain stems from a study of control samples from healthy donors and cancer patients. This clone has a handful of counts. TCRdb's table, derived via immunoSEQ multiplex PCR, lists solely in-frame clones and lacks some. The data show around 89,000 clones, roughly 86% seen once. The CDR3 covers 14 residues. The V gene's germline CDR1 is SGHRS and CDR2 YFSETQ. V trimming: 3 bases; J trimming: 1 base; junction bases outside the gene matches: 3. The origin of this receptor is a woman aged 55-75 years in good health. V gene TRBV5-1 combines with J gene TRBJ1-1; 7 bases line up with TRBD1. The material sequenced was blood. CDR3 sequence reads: CASSSGQPNTEAFF. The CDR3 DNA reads TGCGCCAGCAGCTCGGGACAGCCGAACACTGAAGCTTTCTTT.